This section outlines one TCR beta chain sequence together with its context. It has no known antigen specificity. A much larger clone sits a single nucleotide away, making a read error possible. The record originates from a study of molecular identifiers for immune sequencing clone quantification (dated by TCRdb to between 2018 and 2020). As for the study more broadly: For a replicate experiment, RNA from approximately 20,000 or 100,000 naive CD8 T cells was divided into five aliquots, and four of the five aliquots were sequenced. This methods study benchmarked molecular-identifier clustering-based TCR repertoire sequencing (MIDCIRS) and TCR RNA copy counting, using CD8 T cells to do so. General conclusions and limits of the study: Without barcode sub-clustering, chimeric consensus sequences inflated TCR diversity; chimeras reached as high as 47%. Modeling estimated about 3.3 recovered TCR RNA copies per cell, compared with about 9.8 by digital PCR, which implies roughly 30% capture efficiency. Naive libraries contained spiked-in Jurkat TCR RNA (roughly 10 copies' worth), which is not part of the donor repertoire. In CMV-specific effector cells, clones with more than 20 RNA copies accounted for over 99% of molecules, whereas in naive cells such clones accounted for under 1%. Identical TCR molecules sharing a barcode could cause highly expanded clone sizes to be underestimated. A single cell's worth of spiked-in Jurkat TCR RNA was reported detectable even among around 970,000 naive CD8 T cells.

CDR1 is given as DFQATT and CDR2 as SNEGSKA, both from the germline V gene (reference sequence). The CDR3, from cysteine to phenylalanine, totals 13 residues. The only DNA kept is the CDR3, 39 bases in frame from the first base. Libraries of naive CD8 T cells were built from anywhere between about 17,000 and 1,000,000 sorted cells, with 10%, 30% or 50% of the purified RNA used. On a BD FACSAria II, naive CD8 T cells were FACS-sorted as CD8+CD4-CCR7+CD45RA+ and collected into RLT Plus buffer. Nine to eleven TCR copies' worth of Jurkat RNA were spiked into roughly 17,000-1,100,000 naive CD8 T cell samples to test detection sensitivity. CD8 T cells were enriched using RosetteSep CD8+ T Cell Enrichment Cocktail and Ficoll-Paque, and the enriched cells then underwent ACK red cell lysis. Library creation used PCR. Data came from an Illumina HiSeq 4000. Bulk TCR libraries were made following a previously described method, with the TCR primers given in Table S5. The Qiagen AllPrep DNA/RNA kit was used to purify total RNA. Before analysis, reads from multiple sequencing runs of one library were combined. From the authors' description of their analysis: Reads were retained only if an exact TCR constant sequence was present, and the retained reads were trimmed to 150 nt and grouped according to their 12-nt molecular barcodes. Within each barcode group, reads were sub-clustered at a 15% Levenshtein threshold, and quality-weighted consensus sequences were built per RNA molecule. Non-functional sequences were filtered out, along with any lower-count sequence sitting one edit away from another sequence. Based on a fit of two negative binomial distributions, barcode sub-clusters having less than 20% of the maximum read count were discarded. TCRdb's own reprocessing of the public reads used fastp at Q25 and MiXCR and kept productive beta chains. CDR3 protein duplicates are merged, each entry listing the most common genes and DNA. What appears here as the V and J calls and clone size reflects TCRdb's work, not the paper's. The sample table shows about 640,000 distinct CDR3 sequences, and 15% to 20% are seen once. Of the sample, roughly 0.83% is held by the ten largest clones.

The chain couples TRBV20-1 to TRBJ1-1; the central 7 bases match TRBD1. The sample comprised naive CD8+ T cells from blood, with Jurkat cell RNA spiked in. The cell subset or site label corresponds to: FACS-sorted CD8+CD4-CCR7+CD45RA+ naive T cells. The sequence was collected from a human donor in good health. Some libraries in this study had Jurkat cell RNA spiked in. The CDR3 protein: CSASLGGWTVAFF. The base sequence is TGCAGTGCTAGTTTAGGGGGCTGGACTGTAGCTTTCTTT.